Following are 6 T cell receptor beta chains from one sample sequenced in a study. Via MiXCR, TCRdb re-called the 5' RACE reads, giving one row per CDR3 protein. The top ten hold approximately 4% of the sample, which has around 44,000 distinct CDR3 sequences, 30% seen once. The sample taken for sequencing was tumor-infiltrating memory CD4+ T cells sorted from the breast tumor. Subset given: memory CD4+ T cells, CD4+CD45RO+CD25-. The receptors stem from a female donor with breast cancer.

CDR3 in amino acids: CASSLGTGISTEAFF. CDR3 nucleotide sequence: TGCGCCAGCAGCCTTGGGACAGGAATAAGCACTGAAGCTTTCTTT. The chain carries TRBV5-1 and TRBJ1-1; 8 bases fit TRBD1. Germline CDR1 SGHRS, CDR2 YFSETQ. This CDR3 spans 15 amino acids. The J segment lost 4 bases and the V segment lost 4 bases, leaving 9 bases of the junction unmatched.

This clonotype was seen ten or more times. The rearrangement links TRBV6-2 or TRBV6-3 to TRBJ2-1; TRBD2 matches 11 bases. CDR1 is MNHEY and CDR2 is SVGEGT in the germline V gene. The CDR3 is 15 amino acids. Trimming removed 5 bases from V and 5 bases from J; junction bases left unmatched: 5. The CDR3 sequence: CASSQPGLADNEQFF. CDR3 sequence (DNA): TGTGCCAGCAGTCAACCGGGACTAGCGGACAATGAGCAGTTCTTC.

The gene calls are TRBV7-9 and TRBJ1-2; 9 bases are a match to TRBD1. Germline V gene sequence: CDR1 SEHNR, CDR2 FQNEAQ (reference sequence). V dropped 0 bases and J dropped 6; count of bases not matched to a gene: 5. The CDR3 loop spans 15 amino acids. The CDR3 DNA sequence: TGTGCCAGCAGCTTAGCGGGACAGGGAGAGAATGGCTACACCTTC. Amino acids: CASSLAGQGENGYTF.

In regard to this clonotype: The junction does not match germline at one end; this may be a read error. The DNA of the CDR3 is TGTGCCAACAGTTTAGCACAGGGGGCCAATGAGCAGTTCTTC. Translating gives CANSLAQGANEQFF. The J gene is TRBJ2-1, the V gene TRBV12-3 or TRBV12-4; 9 nucleotides agree with TRBD1. There are 14 residues in the CDR3.

This clonotype was counted a few times. The chain recombines TRBV6-5 with TRBJ1-3; 8 nucleotides line up with TRBD1. CDR3 size: 15 residues. V was pared by 2 bases and J by 6 bases, with 6 bases of the junction left unmatched. CDR1 MNHEY and CDR2 SVGAGI come from the germline V gene. DNA of the CDR3: TGTGCCAGCAGTTACGCGGGGACAGGAGAAAACACCATATATTTT. Encoded protein: CASSYAGTGENTIYF.

This clonotype was counted at least ten times. The chain carries TRBV6-2 or TRBV6-3 and TRBJ2-4, with a possible D match to TRBD2 (6 bases). CDR1 and CDR2 from the germline V gene are MNHEY and SVGEGT. The CDR3 has 15 residues. V was pared by 6 bases and J by 0 bases, with 12 bases between. The CDR3 nucleotides are TGTGCCAGCAGGAATGGCGGGGTAGCCAAAAACATTCAGTACTTC. The encoded protein is CASRNGGVAKNIQYF.